A selection of T cell receptor beta chains follows, all from one sample in a study of lymphopenia after photon versus proton radiotherapy. Assay used: immunoSEQ multiplex PCR; TCRdb lists only in-frame clones, some missing. The sample carries about 39,000 clones, roughly nine tenths recorded once. Sequenced here: peripheral blood, sampled from a patient treated with photon-based radiotherapy. These receptors came from a man between 60 and 70 years old with cholangiocarcinoma. The conserved cysteine and the conserved F or W are not part of the CDR3 here. The order of the fields is V gene, CDR3 length, CDR3 protein.

TRBV28 13 ASSLGGTGINEQY
TRBV11-2 12 ASSLSGQYYEQY
TRBV28 14 ASSLQQGATSYEQY
TRBV10-3 12 AISEFTGGGEQY
TRBV2 10 ASISITYEQY
TRBV7-8 11 ASSLGLQETQY
TRBV7-6 10 ASSLASGGQF
TRBV5-1 12 ASSGSRWTDTQY
TRBV7-2 13 ASSGRMGDGETQY
TRBV29-1 10 SVDLEHTEAF
TRBV6-5 11 ASSSLVSRELF
TRBV20-1 9 SASLADTQY
TRBV6-6 13 ASTEISQGGNTQY
TRBV5-5 13 ASDPLSGAGYEQY
TRBV14 15 ASSPRAGLSSYNEQF
TRBV28 15 ASILGPISRTYQPQH
TRBV6-6 13 ASSYGTFSTDTQY
TRBV28 16 ASALVQAGGPFIDTQY
TRBV2 13 ASSETGGPREKLF
TRBV28 11 AISVLDNTEAF
TRBV5-4 12 ASSFLQGGTEAF
TRBV7-9 12 ASSRTGVNEKLF
TRBV6-5 12 ASNSRGGPYEQY
TRBV6-5 12 ASSYSRQGHEQY
TRBV4-3 14 ASSQGAGQTSQTQY
TRBV7-6 11 ASSLRQGEKLF
TRBV11-2 15 ASSLGGQGAWTGELF
TRBV27 14 ASSFLLTENTGELF
TRBV19 12 ASREGGSNYGYT
TRBV6-6 12 ASSRDRAFNEQF
TRBV7-2 12 ASSGGQGSQPQH
TRBV11-2 11 ASSSSGTDGYT
TRBV9 13 ASSVAGGPSYEQY